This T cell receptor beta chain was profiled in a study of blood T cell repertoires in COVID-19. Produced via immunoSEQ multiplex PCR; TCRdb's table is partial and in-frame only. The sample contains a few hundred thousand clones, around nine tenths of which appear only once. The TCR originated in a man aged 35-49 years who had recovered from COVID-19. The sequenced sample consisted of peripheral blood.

CDR3 region: CASSLTGTSYNEQFF. In nucleotides, the CDR3 is TGTGCCAGCAGCTTAACCGGGACTAGCTACAATGAGCAGTTCTTC. The chain recombines TRBV7-2 with TRBJ2-1, with 8 bases that match TRBD2. CDR3 size: 15 residues. Germline CDR1 reads SGHTA; CDR2 reads FQGNSA. With V trimmed by 2 bases and J by 3 bases, 3 bases remained unmatched.